This TCR beta chain was identified in a study of blood T cell repertoires in COVID-19. The trim removed 4 bases at V and 5 bases at J, leaving 10 bases unmatched. The germline V gene has CDR1 SGHNT and CDR2 YYREEE (reference sequence). CDR3 length: 15 residues. Method: immunoSEQ multiplex PCR; TCRdb's copy keeps in-frame clones and lacks some. The data contain tens of thousands of clones, around 88% of them seen just once; the ten biggest clones take up around 7%. The chain carries TRBV5-4 and TRBJ1-2, with 8 bases identical to TRBD1. The TCR was taken from a woman older than 75 with acute or convalescent COVID-19. Sequenced sample: peripheral blood. The CDR3 coding sequence is TGTGCCAGCAGCGCCGCAGGGGGCGATCAGTATGGCTACACCTTC. Residues: CASSAAGGDQYGYTF.